This T cell receptor (beta chain) derives from a study of regulatory T cells in long-lasting Graves disease. V lost 4 bases to trimming and J lost 5 bases, with 23 bases between them. CDR3 size: 17 residues. Assembly of TCR beta libraries relied on iRepertoire HTBI primers together with Arm-PCR of CDR3 regions. TCRdb re-derived calls from the multiplex PCR reads in MiXCR, one entry per CDR3 protein. The profile shows 420,000 or so distinct CDR3 sequences, approximately 16% of them singletons. The sample holds many counts of this clonotype. The time point here: newly diagnosed GD, antithyroid drugs for less than 3 months. PBMC RNA served as the TCR library source. The same specimen was also included in a second study, on T cells in Graves' hyperthyroidism and ophthalmopathy. This second study notes: Researchers ran a first-round RT-PCR on the TCR CDR3 using the HTBI primer set.

Sequences were derived from peripheral blood mononuclear cells (PBMCs), sampled at new diagnosis, from a patient treated with antithyroid drugs. The clonotype comes from a woman aged 18-35 years with Graves disease. The chain couples TRBV12-3 or TRBV12-4 to TRBJ1-1; D ambiguous. DNA of the CDR3: TGTGCCAGCAGTTCGCCGTTTTTGGGAAGGGTAAGGACTGAAGCTTTCTTT. Amino acids: CASSSPFLGRVRTEAFF.